This TCR beta chain originates from a study of response to subunit inactivated influenza vaccine. One entry per CDR3 protein, called by TCRdb with MiXCR from the RT-PCR reads. The table includes about 570,000 distinct CDR3 sequences, about 11% detected once. This sample also belongs to another study, concerning T cells expressing NK-cell markers. That source notes: TCR beta cDNA was made by 5'RACE template switching with UMIs.

This TCR derives from a man aged 50-60 years who received an inactivated influenza vaccine. The sequencing used PBMCs from blood, collected on the day of vaccination.

The CDR3: CSANSPAGGPTDTQYF. The CDR3 DNA is TGCAGTGCCAACTCCCCCGCGGGGGGTCCCACAGATACGCAGTATTTT. The chain joins TRBV20-1 to TRBJ2-3, with TRBD2 matching over 8 bases. J lost 2 bases, V lost 6 bases, and 13 bases had no gene match. CDR3 length: 16 residues. Germline lookup yields CDR1 DFQATT and CDR2 SNEGSKA (reference sequence).